This T cell receptor beta chain was obtained from a study of blood T cells in healthy people across ages. Sample-barcoded 5' priming and a J-beta primer mix drove a second PCR of about 7 to 11 cycles. Sequencing of every sample gave 3 million or more CDR3-containing paired-end reads. TCRdb ran MiXCR on the 5' RACE reads and lists one entry per CDR3 protein. Of roughly 1,500,000 distinct CDR3 sequences listed, roughly a third are singletons. Germline V CDR1 and CDR2: SGHTA, FQGTGA. Trimming cost V 3 bases and J 3 bases, with 9 bases left between them. The CDR3 loop spans 14 amino acids. The TCR was taken from a woman in her thirties in good health. The sample taken for sequencing was blood. This chain uses TRBV7-3 with TRBJ2-1; possible D gene TRBD2, 5 bases. This CDR3 is CASSLERDYNEQFF. The CDR3 coding sequence is TGTGCCAGCAGCTTGGAGAGGGACTACAATGAGCAGTTCTTC.